This is a list of T cell receptor beta chains from one sample in a study of blood T cell repertoires in COVID-19. Produced via immunoSEQ multiplex PCR; TCRdb's table is partial and in-frame only. The table has about 160,000 clones, over 75% seen once. The sample comprised PBMCs or T cells enriched from blood (not recorded which). The receptors were sampled from a woman aged 40 to 50 with acute COVID-19. Each CDR3 is given with its conserved first and last residue. Each record gives: clone size, J gene, V gene, D gene, CDR3 protein, CDR3 DNA. The D gene is left open where the match is weak. Size is omitted from some rows. Given values are once, few, many or a class for expanded clones.

clone size: .
J gene: TRBJ1-1
V gene: TRBV4-1
D gene: .
CDR3 protein: CASSQVKGGGNTEAFF
CDR3 DNA: TGCGCCAGCAGCCAAGTAAAGGGAGGGGGGAACACTGAAGCTTTCTTT

clone size: .
J gene: TRBJ1-1
V gene: TRBV25-1
D gene: .
CDR3 protein: CASSEAPRGNTEAFF
CDR3 DNA: TGTGCCAGCAGTGAAGCCCCCCGCGGGAACACTGAAGCTTTCTTT

clone size: .
J gene: TRBJ2-1
V gene: TRBV7-6
D gene: TRBD2
CDR3 protein: CASSPGTSGREQFF
CDR3 DNA: TGTGCCAGCAGCCCTGGGACTAGCGGGAGGGAGCAGTTCTTC

clone size: .
J gene: TRBJ2-1
V gene: TRBV18
D gene: TRBD2
CDR3 protein: CASSPQSLAGGAANEQFF
CDR3 DNA: TGTGCCAGCTCACCACAGTCGCTAGCGGGAGGGGCGGCGAATGAGCAGTTCTTC

clone size: .
J gene: TRBJ1-2
V gene: TRBV12-5
D gene: TRBD1
CDR3 protein: CASGPGTGGYTF
CDR3 DNA: TGTGCTAGTGGTCCAGGGACAGGTGGCTACACCTTC

clone size: .
J gene: TRBJ2-1
V gene: TRBV5-1
D gene: .
CDR3 protein: CASTPFGGGSNNEQFF
CDR3 DNA: TGCGCCAGCACCCCTTTTGGGGGAGGATCTAACAATGAGCAGTTCTTC

clone size: few
J gene: TRBJ2-1
V gene: TRBV18
D gene: TRBD2
CDR3 protein: CASSPTAGRAYNEQFF
CDR3 DNA: TGTGCCAGCTCACCTACGGCCGGGAGGGCCTACAATGAGCAGTTCTTC

clone size: .
J gene: TRBJ2-7
V gene: TRBV10-1
D gene: TRBD1
CDR3 protein: CASSLTTGGGTPTKQYF
CDR3 DNA: TGCGCCAGCAGCCTAACGACAGGGGGCGGAACCCCTACGAAGCAGTACTTC

clone size: .
J gene: TRBJ1-4
V gene: TRBV11-2
D gene: .
CDR3 protein: CASSHTRWGGATNEKLFF
CDR3 DNA: TGTGCCAGCAGCCACACCCGGTGGGGGGGGGCAACTAATGAAAAACTGTTTTTT

clone size: .
J gene: TRBJ1-5
V gene: TRBV12-5
D gene: TRBD1
CDR3 protein: CASGLTQQGNQPQHF
CDR3 DNA: TGTGCTAGTGGTTTGACTCAACAGGGGAATCAGCCCCAGCATTTT

clone size: .
J gene: TRBJ1-5
V gene: TRBV6-1
D gene: .
CDR3 protein: CASSEEFRNQPQHF
CDR3 DNA: TGTGCCAGCAGTGAAGAATTCCGGAATCAGCCCCAGCATTTT

clone size: .
J gene: TRBJ1-3
V gene: TRBV9
D gene: .
CDR3 protein: CASSGGTAPDTIYF
CDR3 DNA: TGTGCCAGCAGCGGCGGGACCGCCCCTGACACCATATATTTT

clone size: .
J gene: TRBJ2-2
V gene: TRBV3-1/TRBV3-2
D gene: .
CDR3 protein: CASSRGRSRSTGELFF
CDR3 DNA: TGTGCCAGCAGCCGGGGGAGGAGCCGGAGCACCGGGGAGCTGTTTTTT

clone size: .
J gene: TRBJ1-2
V gene: TRBV18
D gene: .
CDR3 protein: CASSPPAGRYGYTF
CDR3 DNA: TGTGCCAGCTCACCACCGGCAGGGCGATATGGCTACACCTTC

clone size: .
J gene: TRBJ1-1
V gene: TRBV20-1
D gene: .
CDR3 protein: CSAEKEGAAFF
CDR3 DNA: TGCAGTGCAGAAAAGGAGGGTGCAGCTTTCTTT

clone size: .
J gene: TRBJ1-3
V gene: TRBV7-9
D gene: TRBD1
CDR3 protein: CASSLGQGTVSGNTIYF
CDR3 DNA: TGTGCCAGCAGCCTAGGACAGGGGACGGTTTCTGGAAACACCATATATTTT

clone size: .
J gene: TRBJ1-1
V gene: TRBV6-2/TRBV6-3
D gene: .
CDR3 protein: CASSFRPGVGVTEAFF
CDR3 DNA: TGTGCCAGCAGTTTCCGACCAGGGGTGGGAGTGACTGAAGCTTTCTTT

clone size: .
J gene: TRBJ1-1
V gene: TRBV11-2
D gene: .
CDR3 protein: CASSSGAEGNNPSNTEAFF
CDR3 DNA: TGTGCCAGCAGCTCCGGTGCAGAGGGTAATAACCCCTCGAACACTGAAGCTTTCTTT

clone size: .
J gene: TRBJ1-1
V gene: TRBV11-2
D gene: .
CDR3 protein: CASSLSSWRQMNTEAFF
CDR3 DNA: TGTGCCAGCAGCTTGTCATCGTGGAGGCAGATGAACACTGAAGCTTTCTTT

clone size: .
J gene: TRBJ2-6
V gene: TRBV27
D gene: .
CDR3 protein: CASREASGANVLTF
CDR3 DNA: TGTGCCAGCAGAGAGGCCTCTGGGGCCAACGTCCTGACTTTC

clone size: .
J gene: TRBJ2-7
V gene: TRBV7-9
D gene: .
CDR3 protein: CASSQSLFYEQYF
CDR3 DNA: TGTGCCAGCAGCCAATCCCTATTTTACGAGCAGTACTTC

clone size: .
J gene: TRBJ2-2
V gene: TRBV5-4
D gene: .
CDR3 protein: CASSFSSQNTGELFF
CDR3 DNA: TGTGCCAGCAGCTTTTCCTCACAGAACACCGGGGAGCTGTTTTTT

clone size: .
J gene: TRBJ1-5
V gene: TRBV21-1
D gene: .
CDR3 protein: CASSKGDRRRWQPQHF
CDR3 DNA: TGTGCCAGCAGCAAAGGGGACAGAAGAAGGTGGCAGCCCCAGCATTTT

clone size: .
J gene: TRBJ2-4
V gene: TRBV15
D gene: TRBD2
CDR3 protein: CATSGGLGENIQYF
CDR3 DNA: TGTGCCACCAGCGGGGGACTAGGGGAAAACATTCAGTACTTC

clone size: .
J gene: TRBJ2-1
V gene: TRBV5-4
D gene: TRBD2
CDR3 protein: CASSLVTSGRDPFF
CDR3 DNA: TGTGCCAGCAGCTTGGTAACTAGCGGGAGGGATCCGTTCTTC

clone size: .
J gene: TRBJ1-2
V gene: TRBV29-1
D gene: TRBD1
CDR3 protein: CSVRTGNNYGYTF
CDR3 DNA: TGCAGCGTGAGGACAGGGAACAACTATGGCTACACCTTC

clone size: .
J gene: TRBJ1-1
V gene: TRBV2
D gene: .
CDR3 protein: CAASKGPVGTEAFF
CDR3 DNA: TGTGCCGCTAGCAAAGGACCGGTGGGGACTGAAGCTTTCTTT

clone size: .
J gene: TRBJ2-2
V gene: TRBV24-1
D gene: TRBD1
CDR3 protein: CATSDPDRGARELFF
CDR3 DNA: TGTGCCACCAGTGACCCGGACAGGGGTGCTAGGGAGCTGTTTTTT

clone size: .
J gene: TRBJ2-3
V gene: TRBV9
D gene: TRBD2
CDR3 protein: CASSVASSGRDTQYF
CDR3 DNA: TGTGCCAGCAGCGTAGCGTCCAGCGGGAGAGATACGCAGTATTTT

clone size: .
J gene: TRBJ2-3
V gene: TRBV5-1
D gene: TRBD2
CDR3 protein: CASSLGAGADTQYF
CDR3 DNA: TGCGCCAGCAGCTTGGGGGCGGGGGCAGATACGCAGTATTTT

clone size: .
J gene: TRBJ1-4
V gene: TRBV5-1
D gene: TRBD1
CDR3 protein: CASRTTGNTGVLSEKLFF
CDR3 DNA: TGCGCCAGCAGAACGACCGGCAACACAGGGGTATTGAGTGAAAAACTGTTTTTT